These 25 T cell receptor beta chains came from one sample sequenced in a study of T cells in Graves' hyperthyroidism and ophthalmopathy. TCR beta CDR3 regions were amplified from RNA transcripts. TCR CDR3 underwent first-round RT-PCR with the HTBI primer set. A single record per CDR3 protein comes from TCRdb applying MiXCR to the multiplex PCR reads. The repertoire consists of some 600,000 distinct CDR3 sequences, with roughly 46% occurring once and the leading ten covering approximately 8.2%. Sequencing used peripheral blood or thyroid tissue (not recorded which). The source is a woman under 30 with Graves' hyperthyroidism.

This clonotype was recorded at least ten times. This chain connects TRBV15 to TRBJ2-7, with 7 nucleotides matching TRBD1. Germline CDR1 reads LNHNV; CDR2 reads YYDKDF (reference sequence). The CDR3 runs 14 residues. The junction had 4 bases not matched to a gene; V was cut back by 4 bases and J by 1 base. The CDR3 DNA reads TGTGCCACCAGCACATGGGGACAGTCCTACGAGCAGTACTTC. Amino acid sequence: CATSTWGQSYEQYF.

The V gene is TRBV7-2, the J gene TRBJ2-7; D unresolved. The V gene lost 4 bases and the J gene lost 2 bases, with 15 bases spanning the gap. The CDR3 spans 15 residues. CDR1 and CDR2 (germline): SGHTA, FQGNSA. CDR3 loop: CASSSRALGPYEQYF. As DNA, the CDR3 is TGTGCCAGCAGCTCCCGGGCTCTGGGCCCCTACGAGCAGTACTTC. Looking up the rest from reference TRBV7-2 and TRBJ2-7 gives the full variable domain: GAGVSQSPSNKVTEKGKDVELRCDPISGHTALYWYRQSLGQGLEFLIYFQGNSAPDKSGLPSDRFSAERTGGSVSTLTIQRTQQEDSAVYLCASSSRALGPYEQYFGPGTRLTVT.

This clonotype was counted many times. This chain connects TRBV29-1 to TRBJ2-5, with a weak D call TRBD2 (6 bases). Trimming cost V 1 base and J 4 bases, with 10 bases left between them. Per germline, CDR1 SQVTM and CDR2 ANQGSEA. This CDR3 is built from 13 residues. The CDR3 spells CSVEGASAETQYF. The CDR3 DNA sequence: TGCAGCGTTGAAGGGGCTAGCGCAGAGACCCAGTACTTC. Based on the CDR3 plus reference TRBV29-1 and TRBJ2-5, the full variable domain is SAVISQKPSRDICQRGTSLTIQCQVDSQVTMMFWYRQQPGQSLTLIATANQGSEATYESGFVIDKFPISRPNLTFSTLTVSNMSPEDSSIYLCSVEGASAETQYFGPGTRLLVL.

J is TRBJ2-5 and V is TRBV2; 9 nucleotides line up with TRBD2. The CDR3 contains 15 residues. Looked up from germline, CDR1 is SNHLY and CDR2 is FYNNEI. Trimming removed 5 bases from V and 4 bases from J; junction bases left unmatched: 8. CDR3 coding DNA: TGTGCCAGCAGTTACGCGGGACTAGCAGGAGAGACCCAGTACTTC. Translated: CASSYAGLAGETQYF.

The chain carries TRBV20-1 and TRBJ2-7; 8 bases fit TRBD1. This CDR3 region has 12 residues. V trimming: 1 base; J trimming: 6 bases; junction bases outside the gene matches: 2. From germline, CDR1 is DFQATT and CDR2 SNEGSKA (reference sequence). CDR3 protein: CSARGQGSEQYF. The CDR3, as DNA: TGCAGTGCTAGAGGACAGGGGAGCGAGCAGTACTTC.

The chain employs TRBV2 and TRBJ1-6, with D perhaps TRBD1 (5 bases). Looked up from germline, CDR1 is SNHLY and CDR2 is FYNNEI. The CDR3 is made up of 13 amino acids. Trimming left V 8 bases short and J 11 bases short, with 16 bases between. Written as DNA, the CDR3 is TGTGCCAGCGACGCTGGGCAGGGACCACCCCTCCACTTT. Protein product: CASDAGQGPPLHF.

This clonotype was counted only a few times. The chain couples TRBV11-2 to TRBJ1-2; D not certain. The length of the CDR3 is 15 residues. CDR1 is SGHAT and CDR2 is FQNNGV in the germline V gene. Trimming pared 4 bases from V and 8 bases from J, leaving 20 bases between. CDR3 protein: CASSSYTGPVEGYTF. The CDR3 nucleotides read TGTGCCAGCAGCTCCTACACCGGGCCGGTCGAGGGCTACACCTTC.

Points on this clonotype: A single base separates this from a much larger clone, so it may be a read error. The genes are TRBV7-2 and TRBJ1-2; the D is unclear. This CDR3 region has 13 residues. Looked up from germline, CDR1 is SGHTA and CDR2 is FQGNSA. The V and J ends lost 2 bases and 2 bases respectively, with 6 bases between them. CDR3 amino acids: CASSLMGNYGYTF. In DNA form, the CDR3 reads TGTGCCAGCAGCTTAATGGGAAACTATGGCTACACCTTC.

The chain employs TRBV29-1 and TRBJ2-5; 11 bases line up with TRBD2. This CDR3 has 14 amino acids. The ends lost 8 bases at V and 3 bases at J; junction bases unmatched: 8. Germline assignment: CDR1 SQVTM and CDR2 ANQGSEA. In DNA, the CDR3 is TGCAGCCCCACAATACTAGCGGGAGAAGAGACCCAGTACTTC. This translates into CSPTILAGEETQYF.

This clonotype was detected many times. The V and J genes are TRBV10-3 and TRBJ2-7; TRBD2 might be the D (5 bases). The germline V gene has CDR1 ENHRY and CDR2 SYGVKD. The CDR3 consists of 15 residues. The V and J ends lost 0 bases and 2 bases respectively, with 11 bases between them. The CDR3 sequence: CAISESTGKTYEQYF. The CDR3, as DNA: TGTGCCATCAGTGAGTCGACGGGGAAAACCTACGAGCAGTACTTC.

This clonotype has just a few counts. This sequence joins TRBV7-3 and TRBJ1-5; the D is unclear. Germline CDR1 and CDR2: SGHTA and FQGTGA. The V end was cut by 5 bases, the J end by 4 bases, with 9 bases between. The CDR3 totals 13 residues. CDR3 DNA: TGTGCCAGCAGCCAAGGAGTTAATCAGCCCCAGCATTTT. Encoded protein: CASSQGVNQPQHF.

The chain employs TRBV25-1 and TRBJ1-3; 11 bases align to TRBD1. CDR3 length: 17 amino acids. The germline CDR1 and CDR2 sequences are MGHDK and SYGVNS. Trimming removed 6 bases from V and 4 bases from J; junction bases left unmatched: 11. The DNA of the CDR3 is TGTGCCAGCAGCCAAGACGGACAGGGGGCGAGAGGAAACACCATATATTTT. Protein product: CASSQDGQGARGNTIYF.

This clonotype was found a few times. CDR3 bases: TGTGCCAGCAGCCAAACTCTTGAAAAACTGTTTTTT. This gives the protein CASSQTLEKLFF. This chain joins TRBV14 and TRBJ1-4; unclear D gene. Looked up from germline, CDR1 is SGHDN and CDR2 is FVKESK. V lost 2 bases, J lost 7 bases, and 5 bases lay in between. The length of the CDR3 is 12 residues.

The chain combines TRBV7-8 with TRBJ2-7; TRBD2 aligns across 7 bases. Germline CDR1 is SGHVS and CDR2 is FQNEAQ. Trimming removed 3 bases from V and 3 bases from J; junction bases left unmatched: 5. The CDR3 length is 14 residues. CDR3 in amino acids: CASSFSSGNYEQYF. The CDR3 DNA follows: TGTGCCAGCAGCTTTTCTAGCGGAAACTACGAGCAGTACTTC.

CDR3 protein: CSTRTGYNQPQHF. CDR3 bases: TGCAGCACCCGGACAGGTTATAATCAGCCCCAGCATTTT. V and J are TRBV29-1 and TRBJ1-5, with TRBD1 matching over 7 bases. Germline loops: CDR1 SQVTM, CDR2 ANQGSEA. The CDR3 runs 13 residues. The ends lost 8 bases at V and 4 bases at J; junction bases unmatched: 8.

V usage is TRBV7-8 and J usage is TRBJ2-7; 12 bases are a match to TRBD2. CDR1 SGHVS and CDR2 FQNEAQ come from the germline V gene. This CDR3 has 16 amino acids. V lost 5 bases to trimming and J lost 4 bases; unmatched junction nucleotides: 9. CDR3 bases: TGTGCCAGCAGCCCATGGACTAGCGGGAATGAGTACGAGCAGTACTTC. It specifies CASSPWTSGNEYEQYF.

The gene calls are TRBV2 and TRBJ2-5; possibly TRBD1 or TRBD2 for D (7 bases each). V gave up 4 bases and J gave up 2 bases, with 14 bases separating them. The length of the CDR3 is 15 residues. In germline, CDR1 is SNHLY, CDR2 FYNNEI. The CDR3 coding sequence is TGTGCCAGCAGTGGACAGGGAGGGCTTCAAGAGACCCAGTACTTC. Protein: CASSGQGGLQETQYF.

This clonotype is a singleton in its sample. This chain uses TRBV29-1 with TRBJ2-5; perhaps D is TRBD1 or TRBD2 (5 bases each). The CDR3 length is 14 residues. The germline V gene has CDR1 SQVTM and CDR2 ANQGSEA. V was shortened by 8 bases and J by 0 bases, with 16 bases between the two germline ends. The CDR3 region has the DNA TGCAGCAGTCAGGCAGGGACGTACCAAGAGACCCAGTACTTC. Its protein is CSSQAGTYQETQYF.

At least ten counts were recorded for this clonotype. The rearrangement links TRBV2 to TRBJ1-5; D unresolved. This CDR3 spans 14 amino acids. The ends were cut back, 2 bases at V and 2 bases at J, with 7 bases in the middle. CDR1 is SNHLY, CDR2 FYNNEI, per germline. The CDR3 DNA follows: TGTGCCAGCAGTGAATCAAGGGGCAATCAGCCCCAGCATTTT. Protein sequence: CASSESRGNQPQHF.

CDR3 DNA sequence: TGTGCCAGCAGTTTTGGGCTAGCCGGGGGCTATGGCTACACCTTC. It translates to CASSFGLAGGYGYTF. This chain connects TRBV2 to TRBJ1-2; D perhaps matches TRBD1 (5 bases). V was pared by 5 bases and J by 4 bases, with 17 bases between. CDR3 length: 15 residues. CDR1 is SNHLY and CDR2 is FYNNEI in the germline V gene.

The chain couples TRBV24-1 to TRBJ2-5; D is perhaps TRBD1 or TRBD2 (5 bases each). Germline CDR1 KGHDR, CDR2 SFDVKD. There are 14 residues in the CDR3. V lost 7 bases and J lost 1, with 12 bases in between. CDR3 protein: CATSNRRTQETQYF. The CDR3 DNA follows: TGTGCCACCAGCAACAGGAGGACCCAAGAGACCCAGTACTTC.

The J gene is TRBJ1-1, the V gene TRBV25-1; 7 bases agree with TRBD1. After removal of 5 bases from V and 1 base from J, the junction contained 13 bases not matched to a gene. Per the germline V gene, CDR1 is MGHDK and CDR2 is SYGVNS. The CDR3 covers 17 residues. The CDR3 sequence is CASSSFYRGSKNTEAFF. The DNA of the CDR3 is TGTGCCAGCAGTTCCTTTTACAGGGGCTCTAAGAACACTGAAGCTTTCTTT.

This rearrangement joins TRBV12-3 or TRBV12-4 to TRBJ2-7; D unresolved. The V gene lost 1 base and the J gene lost 7 bases, with 11 bases spanning the gap. This CDR3 spans 13 amino acids. Written as DNA, the CDR3 is TGTGCCAGCAGTTTAGATGGGTATCGAGAGCAGTACTTC. This encodes CASSLDGYREQYF.

This clonotype was observed once. The gene calls are TRBV6-1 and TRBJ2-2, with D hard to call. The CDR3 has 13 amino acids. Germline assignment: CDR1 MNHNS and CDR2 SASEGT. Trimming stripped 5 bases from V and 8 bases from J, with 12 bases between. The CDR3 spells CASSPLTWGELFF. The CDR3 DNA sequence: TGTGCCAGCAGTCCCCTAACGTGGGGGGAGCTGTTTTTT.

This clonotype was recorded at least ten times. The CDR3 bases are TGTGCCACCAGTCCGGGGACGGACACCTACGAGCAGTACTTC. Protein product: CATSPGTDTYEQYF. This sequence joins TRBV24-1 and TRBJ2-7; D possibly uses TRBD1 or TRBD2 (5 bases each). The CDR3 consists of 14 residues. Germline-derived CDR1 and CDR2 are KGHDR and SFDVKD. Between the trimmed V and J ends, which lost 6 bases and 2 bases, there was a span of 13 bases.